This passage covers 21 T cell receptor beta chains from one sample sequenced in a study of cytomegalovirus exposure and HLA in healthy donors. The PCR contained 60 Vbeta and 13 Jbeta primers. Clones were sequenced by immunoSEQ multiplex PCR, and TCRdb holds only the in-frame ones, with some missing. The table lists 130,000 or so clones. The sequencing sample was made of PBMCs. The receptors shown here come from a woman in her forties in good health and CMV-seronegative.

This sequence joins TRBV4-3 and TRBJ2-3; the D is unclear. This CDR3 is 17 amino acids long. Trimming took off 1 base at V and 2 bases at J, with 16 bases between the two ends. Germline V gene sequence: CDR1 LGHNA, CDR2 YSLEER. CDR3 bases: TGCGCCAGCAGCCAAGGAGGCGGTAGCTCTTACACAGATACGCAGTATTTT. It yields the protein CASSQGGGSSYTDTQYF.

The chain uses TRBV7-9 and TRBJ1-2; possible D gene TRBD1, 6 bases. Per germline, CDR1 SEHNR and CDR2 FQNEAQ (reference sequence). This CDR3 has 12 amino acids. Between the trimmed V and J ends, which lost 11 bases and 8 bases, there was a span of 18 bases. CDR3 coding DNA: TGTGCCGGGGAGGGACAAGGCGCCGGCTACACCTTC. It yields the protein CAGEGQGAGYTF.

This chain uses TRBV27 with TRBJ2-3, with D tentatively TRBD2 (5 bases). Germline CDR1 is MNHEY and CDR2 is SMNVEV (reference sequence). Trimming left V 0 bases short and J 0 bases short, with 13 bases between. This CDR3 has 17 residues. This CDR3 is CASSLSRTYFSTDTQYF. In nucleotides, the CDR3 is TGTGCCAGCAGTTTATCAAGGACTTACTTTAGCACAGATACGCAGTATTTT.

This chain uses TRBV7-3 with TRBJ2-3; D perhaps matches TRBD2 (5 bases). CDR1 SGHTA and CDR2 FQGTGA come from the germline V gene. This CDR3 contains 14 residues. The V end lost 5 bases, the J end lost 5 bases, and 14 bases lay between the germline ends. This CDR3 reads CASSPGLRGDTQYF. The CDR3, as DNA: TGTGCCAGCAGCCCGGGGTTAAGAGGAGATACGCAGTATTTT.

The chain combines TRBV5-4 with TRBJ1-2, with D possibly TRBD1 on 6 matching bases. V was pared by 4 bases and J by 5 bases, with 12 bases between. This CDR3 spans 13 amino acids. Per the germline V gene, CDR1 is SGHNT and CDR2 is YYREEE (reference sequence). CDR3 amino acids: CASSVPGTYGYTF. Written as DNA, the CDR3 is TGTGCCAGCAGCGTGCCCGGGACATATGGCTACACCTTC.

The V gene is TRBV5-4, the J gene TRBJ2-1; D is uncertain. CDR1 is SGHNT and CDR2 is YYREEE in the germline V gene (reference sequence). The CDR3 has 12 residues. V was shortened by 0 bases and J by 7 bases, with 5 bases between the two germline ends. The CDR3 DNA reads TGTGCCAGCAGCTTGGCCCGGAATGAGCAGTTCTTC. Encoded protein: CASSLARNEQFF.

The V gene is TRBV2, the J gene TRBJ1-1, with D hard to call. The CDR3 consists of 13 residues. Looked up from germline, CDR1 is SNHLY and CDR2 is FYNNEI. Trimming removed 8 bases at V and 0 bases at J, with 10 bases between. DNA for the CDR3: TGTGCCAGCGTTTCGAGTCTGAACACTGAAGCTTTCTTT. This encodes CASVSSLNTEAFF.

The chain has TRBV28 and TRBJ1-6; possibly TRBD1 for D (6 bases). This CDR3 has 13 residues. Germline values: CDR1 MDHEN, CDR2 SYDVKM. V was shortened by 10 bases and J by 6 bases, with 13 bases between the two germline ends. CDR3 loop: CATGGAGNSPLHF. Written as DNA, the CDR3 is TGTGCCACCGGGGGGGCGGGTAATTCACCCCTCCACTTT.

The V call is TRBV15, the J call TRBJ2-4; 7 nucleotides align to TRBD2. V was pared by 1 base and J by 8 bases, with 8 bases of the junction left unmatched. This CDR3 contains 15 residues. CDR1 LNHNV and CDR2 YYDKDF come from the germline V gene (reference sequence). CDR3 amino acids: CATSRVMGGVHIQYF. CDR3 nucleotides: TGTGCCACCAGCAGAGTCATGGGAGGGGTACACATTCAGTACTTC. Drawing the rest from reference TRBV15 and TRBJ2-4, the complete variable domain is DAMVIQNPRYQVTQFGKPVTLSCSQTLNHNVMYWYQQKSSQAPKLLFHYYDKDFNNEADTPDNFQSRRPNTSFCFLDIRSPGLGDTAMYLCATSRVMGGVHIQYFGAGTRLSVL.

The chain has TRBV18 and TRBJ2-1, with 7 bases lining up with TRBD1. CDR1 KGHSH and CDR2 LQKENI come from the germline V gene. CDR3 size: 13 residues. Losses at the gene ends were 6 bases for V and 5 bases for J; bases not matched to a gene: 4. CDR3 sequence reads: CASSVGTDNEQFF. The DNA of the CDR3 is TGTGCCAGCTCGGTCGGGACAGACAATGAGCAGTTCTTC.

A remark on this clone: Because the CDR3's place on the DNA is in doubt, the DNA is left out and the CDR3 is given as listed by TCRdb. The chain recombines TRBV7-5 with TRBJ1-6; the table assigns TRBD1, which was not confirmed against the DNA. TRBV7-5 is given as a pseudogene. Both ends counted, the CDR3 spans 16 residues. CDR3 region: CARVGQGSYRDSPLHF.

The CDR3 DNA sequence: TGTGCCAGCAGCTTAACGTTGGCAGTAAGCACAGATACGCAGTATTTT. Amino acids: CASSLTLAVSTDTQYF. The V call is TRBV7-3, the J call TRBJ2-3; D unresolved. CDR3 length: 16 amino acids. Trimming removed 0 bases from V and 0 bases from J, with 10 bases in between. The germline V gene has CDR1 SGHTA and CDR2 FQGTGA.

The chain employs TRBV2 and TRBJ2-1; TRBD1 agrees at 8 bases. The CDR3 runs 15 residues. Per germline, CDR1 SNHLY and CDR2 FYNNEI. J was trimmed by 9 bases and V by 9 bases; bases with no gene match: 16. CDR3 bases: TGTGCCAGTAGCCGTTTGGGCAGGGGGCAGAGTGAGCAGTTCTTC. It translates to CASSRLGRGQSEQFF.

The chain carries TRBV19 and TRBJ2-1; TRBD1 matches at 8 bases. Unmatched junction bases numbered 4, after V lost 9 bases and J lost 0 bases. The CDR3 totals 14 residues. Germline CDR1 is LNHDA and CDR2 is SQIVND (reference sequence). In nucleotides, the CDR3 is TGTGCCAGCTCTGACAGGGGCTCCTACAATGAGCAGTTCTTC. Its translation: CASSDRGSYNEQFF.

J is TRBJ2-7 and V is TRBV6-9, with D tentatively TRBD2 (5 bases). Trimming removed 4 bases from V and 7 bases from J, with 11 bases in between. CDR3 length: 12 residues. Germline CDR1 and CDR2: MNHGY and SVAAGI. Here the CDR3 reads CASSSGSGEQYF. The CDR3 DNA reads as TGTGCCAGCAGTTCCGGTTCGGGAGAGCAGTACTTC.

To note about this clone: No conserved phenylalanine or tryptophan is present at the end of the CDR3, so a read error is the likely explanation. The chain combines TRBV5-3 with TRBJ1-2; 7 nucleotides agree with TRBD1. TRBV5-3 belongs to the ORF category, with a function that is uncertain. Unmatched junction bases numbered 4, after V lost 3 bases and J lost 8 bases. The CDR3 extends over 12 amino acids. CDR3 residues: CARSSTGKGYTV. CDR3 DNA sequence: TGTGCCAGAAGCTCGACAGGGAAAGGCTACACCGTC.

The chain has TRBV2 and TRBJ1-4; no definite D call. V lost 5 bases and J 4 bases, leaving 14 bases between the germline ends. The CDR3 runs 15 residues. Germline CDR1 is SNHLY and CDR2 is FYNNEI. The CDR3 protein is CASSQRQEGNEKLFF. CDR3 coding DNA: TGTGCCAGCAGTCAAAGGCAGGAGGGTAATGAAAAACTGTTTTTT. Based on the CDR3 plus reference TRBV2 and TRBJ1-4, the full variable domain is EPEVTQTPSHQVTQMGQEVILRCVPISNHLYFYWYRQILGQKVEFLVSFYNNEISEKSEIFDDQFSVERPDGSNFTLKIRSTKLEDSAMYFCASSQRQEGNEKLFFGSGTQLSVL.

The chain links TRBV28 to TRBJ1-5; 7 bases agree with TRBD1. The CDR3 covers 15 residues. Germline CDR1 and CDR2: MDHEN and SYDVKM. After removal of 3 bases from V and 0 bases from J, the junction contained 2 bases not matched to a gene. The CDR3 sequence: CASSFQGDSNQPQHF. Written as DNA, the CDR3 is TGTGCCAGCAGTTTTCAGGGGGATAGCAATCAGCCCCAGCATTTT.

The chain is built from TRBV6-5 and TRBJ1-1; TRBD1 agrees at 7 bases. V lost 6 bases, J lost 4 bases, and 8 bases stayed unmatched. CDR1 is MNHEY, CDR2 SVGAGI, per germline. The CDR3 covers 14 residues. DNA of the CDR3: TGTGCCAGCAGCAGGGGGTTGGATGGCACTGAAGCTTTCTTT. Protein sequence: CASSRGLDGTEAFF.

The chain recombines TRBV28 with TRBJ1-5; 7 bases fit TRBD1. Germline CDR1 and CDR2: MDHEN and SYDVKM. This CDR3 comprises 21 residues. J was trimmed by 1 base and V by 6 bases; bases with no gene match: 24. The CDR3 coding sequence is TGTGCCAGCAGACCAAGGGGACAGCTGCGGGTACGTCGTATGAGCAATCAGCCCCAGCATTTT. Its translation: CASRPRGQLRVRRMSNQPQHF.

The V gene is TRBV5-4, the J gene TRBJ2-5; 12 bases align to TRBD1. Trimming took 5 bases from V and 3 from J; bases not matched to a gene: 8. The CDR3 runs to 16 residues. Germline assignment: CDR1 SGHNT and CDR2 YYREEE (reference sequence). CDR3 loop: CASRGTGGEGEETQYF. The CDR3 nucleotides read TGTGCCAGCAGGGGGACAGGGGGCGAGGGAGAAGAGACCCAGTACTTC.